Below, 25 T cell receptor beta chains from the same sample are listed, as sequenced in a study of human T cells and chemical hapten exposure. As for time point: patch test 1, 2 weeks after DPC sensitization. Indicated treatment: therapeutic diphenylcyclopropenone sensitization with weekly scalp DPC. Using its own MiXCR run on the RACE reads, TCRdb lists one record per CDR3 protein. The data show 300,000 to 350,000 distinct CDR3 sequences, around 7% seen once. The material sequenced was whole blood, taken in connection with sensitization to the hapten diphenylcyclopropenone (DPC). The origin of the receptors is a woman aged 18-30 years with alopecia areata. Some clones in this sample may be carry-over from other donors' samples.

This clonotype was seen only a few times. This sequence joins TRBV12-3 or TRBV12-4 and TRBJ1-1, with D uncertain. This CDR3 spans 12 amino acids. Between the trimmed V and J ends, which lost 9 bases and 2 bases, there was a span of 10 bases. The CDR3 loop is CASRTVNTEAFF. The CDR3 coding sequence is TGTGCCAGTCGGACGGTAAACACTGAAGCTTTCTTT.

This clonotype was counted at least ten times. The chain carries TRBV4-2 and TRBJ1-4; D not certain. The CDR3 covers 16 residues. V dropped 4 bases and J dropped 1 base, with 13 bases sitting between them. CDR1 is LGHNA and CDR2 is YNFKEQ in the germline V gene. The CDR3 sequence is CASSPLTGETNEKLFF. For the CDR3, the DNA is TGTGCCAGCAGCCCACTTACCGGGGAAACTAATGAAAAACTGTTTTTT.

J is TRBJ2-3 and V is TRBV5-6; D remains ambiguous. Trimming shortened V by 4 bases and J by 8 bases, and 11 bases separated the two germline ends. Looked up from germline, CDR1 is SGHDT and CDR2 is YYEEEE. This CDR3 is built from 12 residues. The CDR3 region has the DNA TGTGCCAGCAGCATCCCGCGCGCTACGCAGTATTTT. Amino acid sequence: CASSIPRATQYF.

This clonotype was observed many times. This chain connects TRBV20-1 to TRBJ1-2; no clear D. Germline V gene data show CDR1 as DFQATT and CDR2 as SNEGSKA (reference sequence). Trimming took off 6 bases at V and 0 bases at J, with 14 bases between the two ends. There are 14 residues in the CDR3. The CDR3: CSAKREASNYGYTF. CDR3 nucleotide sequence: TGCAGTGCAAAAAGAGAGGCATCTAACTATGGCTACACCTTC.

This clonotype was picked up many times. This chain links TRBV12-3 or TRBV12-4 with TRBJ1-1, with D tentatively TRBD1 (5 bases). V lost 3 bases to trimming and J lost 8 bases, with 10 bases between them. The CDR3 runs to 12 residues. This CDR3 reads CASSFLGTEAFF. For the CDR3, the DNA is TGTGCCAGCAGTTTCTTGGGGACCGAAGCTTTCTTT.

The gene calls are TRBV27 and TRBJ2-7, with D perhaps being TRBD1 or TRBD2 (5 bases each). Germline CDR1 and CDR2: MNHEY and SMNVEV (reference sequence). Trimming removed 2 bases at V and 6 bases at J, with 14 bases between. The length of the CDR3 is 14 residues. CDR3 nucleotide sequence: TGTGCCAGCAGTTTACGGGACCTCCTATCCGAGCAGTACTTC. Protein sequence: CASSLRDLLSEQYF.

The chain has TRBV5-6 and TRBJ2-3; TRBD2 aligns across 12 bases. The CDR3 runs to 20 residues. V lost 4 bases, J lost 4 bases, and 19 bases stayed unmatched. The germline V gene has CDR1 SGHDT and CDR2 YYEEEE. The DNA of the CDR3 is TGTGCCAGCAGCCTTCCGGGACAGGGGATTTGGACTAGCGGGGCAGATACGCAGTATTTT. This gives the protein CASSLPGQGIWTSGADTQYF.

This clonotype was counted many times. DNA for the CDR3: TGTGCTAGTGGTGTGTCTAGCGGGGACATTCAGTACTTC. Residues: CASGVSSGDIQYF. The V gene is TRBV12-5, the J gene TRBJ2-4; 9 bases are a match to TRBD2. The germline V gene encodes CDR1 LGHNT and CDR2 FRNRAP. Germline trimming cut 5 bases from V and 8 bases from J; bases unmatched to any gene: 4. The CDR3 length is 13 residues.

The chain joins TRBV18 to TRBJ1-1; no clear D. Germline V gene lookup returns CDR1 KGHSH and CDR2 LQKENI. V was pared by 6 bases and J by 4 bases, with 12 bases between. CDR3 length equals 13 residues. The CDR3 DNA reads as TGTGCCAGCTCCCCAGATATGATCACTGAAGCTTTCTTT. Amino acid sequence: CASSPDMITEAFF.

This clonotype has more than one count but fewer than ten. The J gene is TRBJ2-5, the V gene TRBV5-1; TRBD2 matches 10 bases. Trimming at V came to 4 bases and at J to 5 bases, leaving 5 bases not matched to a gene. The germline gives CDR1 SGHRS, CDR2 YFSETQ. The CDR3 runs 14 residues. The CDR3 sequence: CASSAGLADETQYF. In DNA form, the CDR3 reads TGCGCCAGCAGCGCCGGACTAGCGGACGAGACCCAGTACTTC. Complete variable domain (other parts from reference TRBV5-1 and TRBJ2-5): KAGVTQTPRYLIKTRGQQVTLSCSPISGHRSVSWYQQTPGQGLQFLFEYFSETQRNKGNFPGRFSGRQFSNSRSEMNVSTLELGDSALYLCASSAGLADETQYFGPGTRLLVL.

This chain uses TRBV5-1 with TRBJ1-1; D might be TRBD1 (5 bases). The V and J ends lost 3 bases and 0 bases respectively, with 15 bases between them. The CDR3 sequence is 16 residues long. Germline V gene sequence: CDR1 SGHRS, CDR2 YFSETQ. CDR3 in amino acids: CASSWRTGGMNTEAFF. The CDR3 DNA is TGCGCCAGCAGCTGGAGGACTGGGGGTATGAACACTGAAGCTTTCTTT.

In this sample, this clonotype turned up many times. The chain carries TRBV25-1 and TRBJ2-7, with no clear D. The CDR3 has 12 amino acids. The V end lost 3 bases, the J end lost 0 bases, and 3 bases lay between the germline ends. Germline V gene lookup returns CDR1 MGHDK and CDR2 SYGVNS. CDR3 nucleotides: TGTGCCAGCAGTGACAGCTCCTACGAGCAGTACTTC. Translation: CASSDSSYEQYF.

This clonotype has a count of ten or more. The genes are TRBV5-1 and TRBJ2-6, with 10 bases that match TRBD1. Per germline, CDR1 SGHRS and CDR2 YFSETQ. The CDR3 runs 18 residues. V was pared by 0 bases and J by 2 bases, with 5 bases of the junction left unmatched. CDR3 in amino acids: CASSLAGDRGPGANVLTF. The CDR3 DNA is TGCGCCAGCAGCTTGGCCGGGGACAGGGGACCTGGGGCCAACGTCCTGACTTTC.

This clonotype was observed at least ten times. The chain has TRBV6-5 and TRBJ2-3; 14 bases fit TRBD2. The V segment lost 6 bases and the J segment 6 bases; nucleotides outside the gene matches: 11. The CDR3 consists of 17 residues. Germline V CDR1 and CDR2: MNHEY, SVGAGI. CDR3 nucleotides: TGTGCCAGCAGGCTGACTAGCGGGGGGGCGGGTATTGATACGCAGTATTTT. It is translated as CASRLTSGGAGIDTQYF.

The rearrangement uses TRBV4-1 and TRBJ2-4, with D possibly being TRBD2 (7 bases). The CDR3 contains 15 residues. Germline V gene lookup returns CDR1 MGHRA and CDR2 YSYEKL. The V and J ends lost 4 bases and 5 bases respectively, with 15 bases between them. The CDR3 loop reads CASSPTGGPQNIQYF. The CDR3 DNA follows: TGCGCCAGCAGCCCGACGGGGGGCCCGCAAAACATTCAGTACTTC.

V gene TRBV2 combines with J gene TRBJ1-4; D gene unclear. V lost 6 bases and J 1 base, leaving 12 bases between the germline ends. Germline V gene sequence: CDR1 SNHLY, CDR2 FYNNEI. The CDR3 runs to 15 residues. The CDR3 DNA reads TGTGCCAGCAGGATCGACGGGTTAACTAATGAAAAACTGTTTTTT. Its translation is CASRIDGLTNEKLFF.

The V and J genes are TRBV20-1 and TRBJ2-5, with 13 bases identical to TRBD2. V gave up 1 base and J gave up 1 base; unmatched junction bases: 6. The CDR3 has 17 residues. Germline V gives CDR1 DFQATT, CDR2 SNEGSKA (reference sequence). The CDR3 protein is CSARGGTSGAPQETQYF. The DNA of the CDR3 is TGCAGTGCTAGAGGGGGGACTAGCGGGGCCCCCCAAGAGACCCAGTACTTC.

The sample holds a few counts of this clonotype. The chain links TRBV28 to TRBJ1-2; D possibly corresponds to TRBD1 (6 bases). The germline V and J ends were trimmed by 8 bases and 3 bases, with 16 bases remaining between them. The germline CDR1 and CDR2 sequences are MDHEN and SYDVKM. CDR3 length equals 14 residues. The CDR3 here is CASRRQGIDYGYTF. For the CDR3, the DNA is TGTGCCAGCCGCCGTCAGGGGATCGACTATGGCTACACCTTC.

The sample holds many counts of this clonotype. This chain's CDR3 is CAISEWRRDTQYF. DNA of the CDR3: TGTGCCATCAGTGAATGGCGGAGAGATACGCAGTATTTT. J is TRBJ2-3 and V is TRBV10-3; no definite D call. Trimming pared 3 bases from V and 5 bases from J, leaving 9 bases between. The CDR3 runs to 13 residues. The V gene's germline CDR1 is ENHRY and CDR2 SYGVKD.

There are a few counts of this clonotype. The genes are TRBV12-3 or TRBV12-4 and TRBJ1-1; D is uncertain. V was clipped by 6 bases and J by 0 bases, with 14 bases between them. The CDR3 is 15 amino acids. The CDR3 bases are TGTGCCAGCAGCTCCATGGCGGTAATGAACACTGAAGCTTTCTTT. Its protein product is CASSSMAVMNTEAFF.

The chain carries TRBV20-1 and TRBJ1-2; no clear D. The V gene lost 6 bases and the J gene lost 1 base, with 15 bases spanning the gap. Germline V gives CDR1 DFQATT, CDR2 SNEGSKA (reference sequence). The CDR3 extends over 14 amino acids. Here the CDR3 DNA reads TGCAGTGCCAGTGACAACCGTTTTAACTATGGCTACACCTTC. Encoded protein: CSASDNRFNYGYTF.

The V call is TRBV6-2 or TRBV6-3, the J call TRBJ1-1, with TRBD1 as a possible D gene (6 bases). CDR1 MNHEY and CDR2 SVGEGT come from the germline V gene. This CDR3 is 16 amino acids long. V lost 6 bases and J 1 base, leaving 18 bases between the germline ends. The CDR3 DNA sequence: TGTGCCAGCAGGAAGGACAGTGGAGGGGCGAACACTGAAGCTTTCTTT. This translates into CASRKDSGGANTEAFF.

DNA for the CDR3: TGTGCCAGCAGCCGGGGGGGACAGGGCGACTATGGCTACACCTTC. Amino acid sequence: CASSRGGQGDYGYTF. V is TRBV6-5 and J is TRBJ1-2, with TRBD1 matching over 9 bases. The CDR3 loop spans 15 amino acids. Trimming removed 6 bases from V and 3 bases from J; junction bases left unmatched: 8. Germline V gene sequence: CDR1 MNHEY, CDR2 SVGAGI.

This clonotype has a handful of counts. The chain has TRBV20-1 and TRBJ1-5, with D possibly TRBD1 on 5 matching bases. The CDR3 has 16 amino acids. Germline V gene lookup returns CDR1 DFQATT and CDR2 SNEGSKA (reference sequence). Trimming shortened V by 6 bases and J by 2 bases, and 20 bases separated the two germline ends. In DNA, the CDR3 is TGCAGTGCCAGGACGGGGGGTAATGTGGGCAATCAGCCCCAGCATTTT. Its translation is CSARTGGNVGNQPQHF.

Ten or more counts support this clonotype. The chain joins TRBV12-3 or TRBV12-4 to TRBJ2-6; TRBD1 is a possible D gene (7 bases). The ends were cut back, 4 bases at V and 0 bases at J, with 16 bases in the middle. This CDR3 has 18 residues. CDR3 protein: CASSSYDRDFSGANVLTF. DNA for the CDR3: TGTGCCAGCAGTTCCTACGACAGGGACTTCTCTGGGGCCAACGTCCTGACTTTC.